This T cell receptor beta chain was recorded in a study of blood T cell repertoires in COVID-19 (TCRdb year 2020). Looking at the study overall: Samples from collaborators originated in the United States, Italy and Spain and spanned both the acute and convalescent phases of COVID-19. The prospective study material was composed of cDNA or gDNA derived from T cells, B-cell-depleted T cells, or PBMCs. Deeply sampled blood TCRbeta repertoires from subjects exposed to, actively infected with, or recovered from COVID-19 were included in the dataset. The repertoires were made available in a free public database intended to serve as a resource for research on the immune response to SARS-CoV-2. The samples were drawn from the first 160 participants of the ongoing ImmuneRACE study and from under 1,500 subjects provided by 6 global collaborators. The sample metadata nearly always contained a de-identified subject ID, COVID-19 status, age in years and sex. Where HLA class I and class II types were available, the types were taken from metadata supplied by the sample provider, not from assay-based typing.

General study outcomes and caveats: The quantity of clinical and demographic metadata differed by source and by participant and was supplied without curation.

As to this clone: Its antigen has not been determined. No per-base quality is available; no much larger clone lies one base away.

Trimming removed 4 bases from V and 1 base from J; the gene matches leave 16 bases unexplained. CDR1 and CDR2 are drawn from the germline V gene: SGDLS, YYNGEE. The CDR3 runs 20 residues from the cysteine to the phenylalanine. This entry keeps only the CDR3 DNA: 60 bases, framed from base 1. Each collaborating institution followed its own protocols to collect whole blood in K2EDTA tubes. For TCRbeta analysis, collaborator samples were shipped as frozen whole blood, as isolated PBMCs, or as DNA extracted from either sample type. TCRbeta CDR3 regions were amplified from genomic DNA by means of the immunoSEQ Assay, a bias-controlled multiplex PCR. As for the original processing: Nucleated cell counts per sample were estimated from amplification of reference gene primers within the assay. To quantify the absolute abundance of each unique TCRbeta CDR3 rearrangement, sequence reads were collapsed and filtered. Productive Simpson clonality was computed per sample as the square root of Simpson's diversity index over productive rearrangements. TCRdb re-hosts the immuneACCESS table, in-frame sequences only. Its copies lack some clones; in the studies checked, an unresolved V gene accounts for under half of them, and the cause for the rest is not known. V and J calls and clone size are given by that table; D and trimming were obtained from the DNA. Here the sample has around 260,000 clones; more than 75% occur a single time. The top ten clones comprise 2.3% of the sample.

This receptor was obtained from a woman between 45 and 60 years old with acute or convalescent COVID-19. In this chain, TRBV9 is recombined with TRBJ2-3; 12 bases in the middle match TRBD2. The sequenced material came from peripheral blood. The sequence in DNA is TGTGCCAGCAGCCCTCAACGCCGGGGATGGACTAGCGGGGGCACAGATACGCAGTATTTT. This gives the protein CASSPQRRGWTSGGTDTQYF.